This entry lists 26 T cell receptor beta chains sequenced from one sample in a study of blood T cell repertoires in COVID-19. Generated by immunoSEQ multiplex PCR, the TCRdb table keeps only in-frame clones and is missing some. The profile covers 40,000 to 45,000 clones, with less than 70% appearing a single time and less than 8% taken by the ten largest. The sequenced sample consisted of peripheral blood. These TCRs come from a man of 80 years or more with acute or convalescent COVID-19.

V gene TRBV5-6 combines with J gene TRBJ1-1; perhaps TRBD1 as D (5 bases). Germline CDR1 reads SGHDT; CDR2 reads YYEEEE. Trimming stripped 3 bases from V and 2 bases from J, with 14 bases between. This CDR3 comprises 15 residues. CDR3 bases: TGTGCCAGCAGCTCTTTGACAGATTTTAACACTGAAGCTTTCTTT. This codes for CASSSLTDFNTEAFF.

In its sample, this clone ranks as medium-sized (0.01 to 0.1%). This rearrangement joins TRBV3-1 (or the pseudogene TRBV3-2) to TRBJ2-2, with D possibly matching TRBD1 (6 bases). Germline V lookup: CDR1 LGHDT, CDR2 YNNKEL (reference sequence). Trimming removed 0 bases at V and 5 bases at J, with 22 bases between. The CDR3 runs 19 residues. The CDR3 DNA reads TGTGCCAGCAGCCAAGATCGGCTTGTGGGGGCCGTTACGACCGGGGAGCTGTTTTTT. It translates to CASSQDRLVGAVTTGELFF.

This clone was recorded a few times. The chain joins TRBV7-2 to TRBJ2-2; a weak D match, TRBD2 (6 bases). Germline lookup yields CDR1 SGHTA and CDR2 FQGNSA. Between the trimmed V and J ends, which lost 4 bases and 1 base, there was a span of 13 bases. This CDR3 has 16 amino acids. CDR3 sequence (DNA): TGTGCCAGCAGCTGGGACTTCACTGAGAACACCGGGGAGCTGTTTTTT. Its protein product is CASSWDFTENTGELFF. Filled out from reference TRBV7-2 and TRBJ2-2, the complete variable domain reads GAGVSQSPSNKVTEKGKDVELRCDPISGHTALYWYRQSLGQGLEFLIYFQGNSAPDKSGLPSDRFSAERTGGSVSTLTIQRTQQEDSAVYLCASSWDFTENTGELFFGEGSRLTVL.

V usage is TRBV5-5 and J usage is TRBJ2-3; D possibly corresponds to TRBD2 (6 bases). Germline CDR1 SGHKS, CDR2 YYEKEE (reference sequence). This CDR3 region has 16 residues. V lost 0 bases to trimming and J lost 2 bases, with 13 bases between them. The CDR3 sequence: CASSLGLAFTTDTQYF. The CDR3 bases are TGTGCCAGCAGCTTGGGTCTAGCGTTTACCACAGATACGCAGTATTTT.

The rearrangement links TRBV11-2 to TRBJ1-4; D might be TRBD1 (6 bases). The V end lost 2 bases, the J end lost 0 bases, and 10 bases lay between the germline ends. Germline values: CDR1 SGHAT, CDR2 FQNNGV. CDR3 length: 16 residues. The CDR3 DNA is TGTGCCAGCAGCTTAATACAGGGTGCAACTAATGAAAAACTGTTTTTT. It encodes CASSLIQGATNEKLFF. Using reference TRBV11-2 and TRBJ1-4 for the parts outside the CDR3, the full variable domain is EAGVAQSPRYKIIEKRQSVAFWCNPISGHATLYWYQQILGQGPKLLIQFQNNGVVDDSQLPKDRFSAERLKGVDSTLKIQPAKLEDSAVYLCASSLIQGATNEKLFFGSGTQLSVL.

V usage is TRBV30 and J usage is TRBJ2-7; the match to TRBD1 covers 7 bases. The length of the CDR3 is 14 residues. Germline CDR1 reads GTSNPN; CDR2 reads SVGIG (reference sequence). With 2 bases clipped from V and 6 bases from J, the junction kept 10 bases outside the gene matches. This chain's CDR3 is CAWSPTGTLSEQYF. The CDR3 DNA follows: TGTGCCTGGAGTCCGACAGGGACACTCAGCGAGCAGTACTTC.

This clone was observed a single time. The chain recombines TRBV7-2 with TRBJ1-2; D is undetermined. This CDR3 comprises 14 residues. V shed 2 bases and J shed 4 bases, with 11 bases lying between them. Germline lookup yields CDR1 SGHTA and CDR2 FQGNSA. The CDR3 here is CASSLPARGYGYTF. The CDR3 bases are TGTGCCAGCAGCTTACCCGCTCGGGGCTATGGCTACACCTTC.

The chain joins TRBV9 to TRBJ2-1; the match to TRBD1 covers 7 bases. From germline, CDR1 is SGDLS and CDR2 YYNGEE. The CDR3 runs to 16 residues. V was clipped by 3 bases and J by 1 base; unmatched bases: 7. This CDR3 is CASSAYAQGSYNEQFF. CDR3 bases: TGTGCCAGCAGCGCCTACGCACAGGGGTCCTACAATGAGCAGTTCTTC.

This chain connects TRBV7-2 to TRBJ1-1; 9 positions match TRBD1. The V gene end was trimmed by 10 bases and the J gene end by 6 bases; junction bases not matched to a gene: 15. The CDR3 is 15 residues long. CDR1 and CDR2 from the germline V gene are SGHTA and FQGNSA. DNA for the CDR3: TGTGCCACATGGGACAGGGTTACGCCAGGGGCTGAAGCTTTCTTT. Translated: CATWDRVTPGAEAFF. Full variable domain (rest looked up from reference TRBV7-2 and TRBJ1-1): GAGVSQSPSNKVTEKGKDVELRCDPISGHTALYWYRQSLGQGLEFLIYFQGNSAPDKSGLPSDRFSAERTGGSVSTLTIQRTQQEDSAVYLCATWDRVTPGAEAFFGQGTRLTVV.

The chain is built from TRBV11-3 and TRBJ1-2; D is unresolved. The CDR3 spans 12 residues. Per germline, CDR1 SGHNT and CDR2 YENEEA. V was pared by 11 bases and J by 8 bases, with 18 bases between. The CDR3 protein is CAPTGDFSGYTF. Here the CDR3 DNA reads TGTGCCCCGACTGGAGACTTCTCGGGCTACACCTTC.

This clone appeared once. The chain has TRBV4-1 and TRBJ1-4; D is undetermined. This CDR3 contains 14 residues. V lost 1 base, J lost 8 bases, and 11 bases lay in between. CDR1 and CDR2 from the germline V gene are MGHRA and YSYEKL. CDR3 sequence reads: CASSQGEDAEKLFF. The CDR3 DNA follows: TGCGCCAGCAGCCAAGGTGAGGATGCGGAAAAACTGTTTTTT.

The chain employs TRBV7-3 and TRBJ2-1; perhaps TRBD1 as D (6 bases). The CDR3 is 14 amino acids. The V end was cut by 5 bases, the J end by 3 bases, with 11 bases between. The germline V gene has CDR1 SGHTA and CDR2 FQGTGA. The CDR3 nucleotides are TGTGCCAGCAGCGCAGGGGCTCGCTACAATGAGCAGTTCTTC. Amino acids: CASSAGARYNEQFF.

This clone was counted only a few times. This chain joins TRBV11-3 and TRBJ1-3; D not resolved. The CDR3 extends over 14 amino acids. Trimming took 1 base from V and 6 from J, leaving 10 bases between them. Germline-derived CDR1 and CDR2 are SGHNT and YENEEA. CDR3 in DNA: TGTGCCAGCAGCTTAGGACTTTTATCAAACACCATATATTTT. Amino acid sequence: CASSLGLLSNTIYF.

This clone was seen a handful of times. The CDR3 here is CSASGQSGLNYGYTF. CDR3 bases: TGCAGTGCTAGTGGTCAGTCAGGCCTTAACTATGGCTACACCTTC. The J gene is TRBJ1-2, the V gene TRBV20-1; D is ambiguous. V shed 3 bases and J shed 1 base, with 15 bases lying between them. The CDR3 extends over 15 amino acids. Germline values: CDR1 DFQATT, CDR2 SNEGSKA (reference sequence).

The chain joins TRBV5-1 to TRBJ1-1; TRBD1 might be the D (5 bases). This CDR3 is built from 12 residues. The V end was cut by 2 bases, the J end by 10 bases, with 12 bases between. CDR1 SGHRS and CDR2 YFSETQ come from the germline V gene. The CDR3 is CASSFEGRGAFF. In DNA, the CDR3 is TGCGCCAGCAGCTTTGAAGGGAGGGGAGCTTTCTTT.

This chain connects TRBV9 to TRBJ2-5, with 9 bases fitting TRBD1. Germline lookup yields CDR1 SGDLS and CDR2 YYNGEE. V trimming: 4 bases; J trimming: 5 bases; junction bases outside the gene matches: 6. This CDR3 is built from 14 residues. The CDR3 DNA follows: TGTGCCAGCAGCCCGACAGGGGGGTGGGAGACCCAGTACTTC. Its translation is CASSPTGGWETQYF.

The rearrangement links TRBV2 to TRBJ1-2, with no clear D. Germline V gene data show CDR1 as SNHLY and CDR2 as FYNNEI. Deletions cut 5 bases from V and 4 bases from J, with 11 bases between. There are 13 residues in the CDR3. DNA for the CDR3: TGTGCCAGCAGTCCGACATTAAGCTATGGCTACACCTTC. It yields the protein CASSPTLSYGYTF.

This rearrangement joins TRBV11-2 to TRBJ2-1, with TRBD2 identical over 9 bases. The CDR3 contains 15 residues. CDR1 and CDR2 from the germline V gene are SGHAT and FQNNGV. V shed 0 bases and J 12 bases; nucleotides not matched to a gene: 9. CDR3 sequence: CASSLDVIAGVRQFF. The CDR3 DNA reads TGTGCCAGCAGCTTAGATGTAATAGCGGGAGTACGGCAGTTCTTC. Complete variable domain (other parts from reference TRBV11-2 and TRBJ2-1): EAGVAQSPRYKIIEKRQSVAFWCNPISGHATLYWYQQILGQGPKLLIQFQNNGVVDDSQLPKDRFSAERLKGVDSTLKIQPAKLEDSAVYLCASSLDVIAGVRQFFGPGTRLTVL.

This clone occurred once. This chain uses TRBV7-9 with TRBJ1-1, with a weak D call TRBD1 (6 bases). The CDR3 has 14 amino acids. Germline CDR1 SEHNR, CDR2 FQNEAQ (reference sequence). The V end lost 0 bases, the J end lost 3 bases, and 8 bases lay between the germline ends. The CDR3 loop reads CASSLAGTHTEAFF. The CDR3 DNA is TGTGCCAGCAGCTTAGCCGGGACACACACTGAAGCTTTCTTT.

This clone has more than one count but fewer than ten. The chain employs TRBV7-6 and TRBJ1-2, with no clear D. CDR3 length: 18 residues. The germline V gene has CDR1 SGHVS and CDR2 FNYEAQ. V lost 5 bases, J lost 0 bases, and 22 bases lay in between. The CDR3 here is CASSVEQYSSGANYGYTF. Written as DNA, the CDR3 is TGTGCCAGCAGCGTAGAACAGTACTCAAGCGGAGCTAACTATGGCTACACCTTC.

V gene TRBV19 combines with J gene TRBJ2-3, with 9 bases lining up with TRBD2. CDR1 and CDR2 from the germline V gene are LNHDA and SQIVND (reference sequence). V was pared by 0 bases and J by 2 bases, with 3 bases of the junction left unmatched. CDR3 size: 16 residues. This CDR3 reads CASSIEAGGDTDTQYF. The CDR3 DNA follows: TGTGCCAGTAGTATAGAGGCGGGGGGGGACACAGATACGCAGTATTTT. The variable domain in full, completed from reference TRBV19 and TRBJ2-3, reads DGGITQSPKYLFRKEGQNVTLSCEQNLNHDAMYWYRQDPGQGLRLIYYSQIVNDFQKGDIAEGYSVSREKKESFPLTVTSAQKNPTAFYLCASSIEAGGDTDTQYFGPGTRLTVL.

In its sample, this clone was seen once. V and J are TRBV7-3 and TRBJ1-2; the D is unclear. The ends were cut back, 2 bases at V and 2 bases at J, with 9 bases in the middle. Germline V gene data show CDR1 as SGHTA and CDR2 as FQGTGA. The CDR3 contains 14 residues. The CDR3 protein is CASSLGPGNYGYTF. The CDR3 DNA sequence: TGTGCCAGCAGCTTAGGTCCAGGCAACTATGGCTACACCTTC.

J is TRBJ1-2 and V is TRBV28, with D possibly being TRBD1 (6 bases). V lost 6 bases and J 0 bases, leaving 8 bases between the germline ends. Germline V gene sequence: CDR1 MDHEN, CDR2 SYDVKM. This CDR3 contains 13 residues. For the CDR3, the DNA is TGTGCCAGCAGCCCAGGGGCTAACTATGGCTACACCTTC. Translated, it gives CASSPGANYGYTF.

The V call is TRBV5-1, the J call TRBJ2-1; 8 bases match TRBD2. V trimming: 4 bases; J trimming: 0 bases; junction bases outside the gene matches: 18. The CDR3 covers 20 residues. CDR1 is SGHRS and CDR2 is YFSETQ in the germline V gene. The CDR3 DNA reads TGCGCCAGCAGCGGCTCGGGACACGGTGACGGGAGGGCCTCCTACAATGAGCAGTTCTTC. Encoded protein: CASSGSGHGDGRASYNEQFF.

This clone occurred once. This rearrangement joins TRBV4-2 to TRBJ2-3, with TRBD1 identical over 9 bases. Germline assignment: CDR1 LGHNA and CDR2 YNFKEQ. V was pared by 0 bases and J by 2 bases, with 6 bases of the junction left unmatched. CDR3 length equals 17 residues. The CDR3 bases are TGTGCCAGCAGCCAAGAACCACAGGGGGCGGCCACAGATACGCAGTATTTT. Encoded protein: CASSQEPQGAATDTQYF.

The V gene is TRBV5-1, the J gene TRBJ2-7; 7 bases are shared with TRBD2. Losses at the gene ends were 2 bases for V and 2 bases for J; bases not matched to a gene: 4. The CDR3 contains 14 residues. The germline CDR1 and CDR2 sequences are SGHRS and YFSETQ. CDR3 sequence: CASSFTGGPYEQYF. The CDR3 coding sequence is TGCGCCAGCAGCTTCACGGGGGGTCCCTACGAGCAGTACTTC.